The rows below give T cell receptor beta chains drawn from one sample of a study of cytomegalovirus exposure and HLA in healthy donors. TCRdb keeps only in-frame clones here, not all; method: immunoSEQ multiplex PCR. Here the sample spans roughly 160,000 clones, 75% being singletons. The specimen was PBMCs. All receptors derive from a female donor in good health and CMV-seronegative. Each CDR3 is given with its conserved first and last residue. The D gene is left open where the match is weak. Clone size, where shown, is once, few, many, or a class for clones that have expanded.

v_gene	d_gene	j_gene	abundance	CDR3aa	CDR3nt
TRBV11-3	TRBD2	TRBJ2-1	NA	CASSLGELAGRDEQFF	TGTGCCAGCAGCTTGGGTGAACTAGCGGGACGGGATGAGCAGTTCTTC
TRBV19	NA	TRBJ1-4	once	CASVGHRDEKLFF	TGTGCCAGTGTGGGGCATAGGGATGAAAAACTGTTTTTT
TRBV10-2	NA	TRBJ1-5	NA	CASSGAGNSNQPQHF	TGCGCCAGCAGTGGGGCCGGGAATAGCAATCAGCCCCAGCATTTT
TRBV28	TRBD1	TRBJ1-1	NA	CASSPGGTAVGTEAFF	TGTGCCAGCAGCCCAGGGGGGACAGCGGTCGGCACTGAAGCTTTCTTT
TRBV18	NA	TRBJ1-1	NA	CASSTDRNTEAFF	TGTGCCAGCTCCACCGACAGGAACACTGAAGCTTTCTTT
TRBV4-2	NA	TRBJ2-3	few	CASSHSLGPSTDTQYF	TGTGCCAGCAGCCATTCGCTCGGTCCTAGCACAGATACGCAGTATTTT
TRBV4-3	NA	TRBJ1-2	NA	CASSQGRTDDFINYGYTF	TGCGCCAGCAGCCAAGGGAGGACGGACGACTTTATTAACTATGGCTACACCTTC
TRBV5-1	TRBD2	TRBJ2-2	NA	CASHRMGSGSTGELFF	TGCGCCAGCCACCGGATGGGTAGCGGGAGCACCGGGGAGCTGTTTTTT
TRBV4-3	NA	TRBJ2-4	NA	CASSQTQPGGAKNIQYF	TGCGCCAGCAGCCAAACCCAGCCCGGGGGAGCCAAAAACATTCAGTACTTC
TRBV30	TRBD2	TRBJ2-5	NA	CAWNQAGGPKTQYF	TGTGCCTGGAACCAAGCGGGGGGGCCTAAGACCCAGTACTTC
TRBV27	TRBD1	TRBJ2-2	NA	CASSRTGMFSGELFF	TGTGCCAGCAGCCGGACAGGGATGTTTTCCGGGGAGCTGTTTTTT
TRBV5-1	NA	TRBJ2-2	NA	CASSLAVPNTGELFF	TGCGCCAGCAGCTTGGCAGTTCCCAACACCGGGGAGCTGTTTTTT
TRBV9	NA	TRBJ2-2	NA	CASSGTTNTGELFF	TGTGCCAGCAGCGGTACAACGAACACCGGGGAGCTGTTTTTT
TRBV28	TRBD1	TRBJ1-5	NA	CASSLPPGQAPNQPQHF	TGTGCCAGCAGTTTGCCACCGGGACAGGCACCGAATCAGCCCCAGCATTTT
TRBV25-1	NA	TRBJ1-6	few	CASTSTGFHSPLHF	TGTGCCAGCACCTCGACAGGCTTCCATTCACCCCTCCACTTT
TRBV18	TRBD1	TRBJ2-7	few	CASSVTGQGPTYEQYF	TGTGCCAGCTCAGTTACCGGACAGGGCCCCACCTACGAGCAGTACTTC
TRBV6-6	TRBD1	TRBJ2-7	NA	CASSLTGGSYEQYF	TGTGCCAGCAGCCTCACAGGGGGTTCCTACGAGCAGTACTTC
TRBV5-1	TRBD1	TRBJ1-4	NA	CASSQGQPEKLFF	TGCGCCAGCAGCCAGGGACAGCCTGAAAAACTGTTTTTT
TRBV7-8	NA	TRBJ1-3	NA	CASSLVPPRNTIYF	TGTGCCAGCAGCTTAGTTCCTCCTAGAAACACCATATATTTT
TRBV5-8	NA	TRBJ2-7	NA	CASSLSRDYEQYF	TGTGCCAGCAGCTTGTCCAGGGACTACGAGCAGTACTTC
TRBV28	TRBD2	TRBJ2-5	few	CASSPPKRGRETQYF	TGTGCCAGCAGTCCGCCAAAGCGGGGGAGGGAGACCCAGTACTTC
TRBV9	NA	TRBJ2-5	NA	CASSVGQGGRRRETQYF	TGTGCCAGCAGCGTAGGGCAGGGAGGAAGGAGGCGAGAGACCCAGTACTTC
TRBV11-2	TRBD1	TRBJ1-2	NA	CASSPGQPHVSYGYTF	TGTGCCAGCAGCCCGGGACAGCCCCATGTTTCCTATGGCTACACCTTC
TRBV18	NA	TRBJ1-4	NA	CASSSTAGGLAEKLFF	TGTGCCAGCTCCTCTACCGCCGGGGGACTGGCTGAAAAACTGTTTTTT
TRBV6-5	NA	TRBJ2-7	once	CASSPGHGVYEQYF	TGTGCCAGCAGTCCGGGCCACGGGGTTTACGAGCAGTACTTC
TRBV4-3	TRBD1	TRBJ2-6	NA	CASSPHRGPTFSGANGLTF	TGCGCCAGCAGCCCCCACAGGGGCCCCACCTTCTCTGGGGCCAACGGCCTGACTTTC
TRBV30	TRBD1	TRBJ1-2	NA	CAWSVGTGNSGYTF	TGTGCCTGGAGTGTTGGGACAGGGAATAGTGGCTACACCTTC
TRBV9	NA	TRBJ1-4	NA	CASSVGARDEEKLFF	TGTGCCAGCAGCGTAGGAGCGAGGGATGAAGAAAAACTGTTTTTT
TRBV9	TRBD2	TRBJ2-1	NA	CASSASTSGNEQFF	TGTGCCAGCAGCGCATCGACTAGCGGGAATGAGCAGTTCTTC
TRBV19	TRBD2	TRBJ2-5	NA	CASSRSSGSGETQYF	TGTGCCAGTAGTAGGTCTAGCGGGAGTGGGGAGACCCAGTACTTC
TRBV30	TRBD2	TRBJ2-1	NA	CAWSVLGRSWGLAGNEQFF	TGTGCCTGGAGTGTACTGGGGCGGTCCTGGGGACTAGCGGGGAATGAGCAGTTCTTC
TRBV7-8	TRBD1	TRBJ1-1	NA	CASSRGTGKNTEAFF	TGTGCCAGCAGCCGGGGGACAGGCAAGAACACTGAAGCTTTCTTT
TRBV28	TRBD2	TRBJ2-5	NA	CASSPSLAGVLKTQYF	TGTGCCAGCAGCCCCTCCCTAGCGGGAGTACTGAAGACCCAGTACTTC
TRBV10-3	NA	TRBJ1-2	once	CAISESEARFGYTF	TGTGCCATCAGTGAGTCGGAGGCGAGGTTTGGCTACACCTTC
TRBV6-6	NA	TRBJ1-4	NA	CASSSTGLPNEKLFF	TGTGCCAGCAGTAGTACAGGGCTTCCTAATGAAAAACTGTTTTTT
TRBV9	NA	TRBJ2-1	NA	CASSVGKSSYNEQFF	TGTGCCAGCAGCGTAGGAAAGAGCTCCTACAATGAGCAGTTCTTC
TRBV18	NA	TRBJ1-1	once	CASSPYWSENTEAFF	TGTGCCAGCTCACCATATTGGAGCGAGAACACTGAAGCTTTCTTT
TRBV7-2	TRBD1	TRBJ2-7	NA	CASSATGFGEQYF	TGTGCCAGCAGCGCGACAGGGTTCGGCGAGCAGTACTTC
TRBV5-8	TRBD1	TRBJ2-7	NA	CASSDLGTGSLF	TGTGCCAGCAGCGACCTTGGGACAGGGTCCCTGTTC
TRBV9	NA	TRBJ2-6	NA	CASSHTTGTRSSGANVLTF	TGTGCCAGCAGCCACACAACCGGGACAAGGAGCTCTGGGGCCAACGTCCTGACTTTC
TRBV27	TRBD1	TRBJ2-7	NA	CASSFGTGPPGEQYF	TGTGCCAGCAGTTTTGGGACAGGGCCCCCGGGCGAGCAGTACTTC
TRBV6-1	NA	TRBJ2-1	few	CASTKGGEGTIEQFF	TGTGCCAGCACCAAGGGCGGGGAGGGGACAATTGAGCAGTTCTTC
TRBV9	NA	TRBJ1-6	NA	CASSARTGLDNSPLHF	TGTGCCAGCAGCGCACGAACCGGTTTGGATAATTCACCCCTCCACTTT
TRBV7-2	NA	TRBJ1-5	NA	CASSSKTGSNQPQHF	TGTGCCAGCAGCTCTAAGACAGGTAGCAATCAGCCCCAGCATTTT
TRBV6-5	NA	TRBJ1-6	NA	CASSTNNSPLHF	TGTGCCAGCAGTACTAATAATTCACCCCTCCACTTT